The text below deals with one T cell receptor beta chain. This CDR3 has 14 residues. With 4 bases removed from V and 8 bases from J, the gap between germline ends came to 14 bases. Per germline, CDR1 SNHLY and CDR2 FYNNEI. This record comes from a study of control samples from healthy donors and cancer patients. The assay was immunoSEQ multiplex PCR, and TCRdb's table has in-frame clones only and misses some. There are approximately 100,000 clones in the sample; just over 90% occur only once, and 4% to 5.5% lies in the top ten. The rearrangement uses TRBV2 and TRBJ1-4; maybe TRBD1 (6 bases). The sequence was obtained from a human donor in good health. The donor label of this sample is uncertain. The source material was blood. The CDR3 region has the DNA TGTGCCAGCAGTGTCAGCCAGGGGCCAGAAAAACTGTTTTTT. Its protein product is CASSVSQGPEKLFF.